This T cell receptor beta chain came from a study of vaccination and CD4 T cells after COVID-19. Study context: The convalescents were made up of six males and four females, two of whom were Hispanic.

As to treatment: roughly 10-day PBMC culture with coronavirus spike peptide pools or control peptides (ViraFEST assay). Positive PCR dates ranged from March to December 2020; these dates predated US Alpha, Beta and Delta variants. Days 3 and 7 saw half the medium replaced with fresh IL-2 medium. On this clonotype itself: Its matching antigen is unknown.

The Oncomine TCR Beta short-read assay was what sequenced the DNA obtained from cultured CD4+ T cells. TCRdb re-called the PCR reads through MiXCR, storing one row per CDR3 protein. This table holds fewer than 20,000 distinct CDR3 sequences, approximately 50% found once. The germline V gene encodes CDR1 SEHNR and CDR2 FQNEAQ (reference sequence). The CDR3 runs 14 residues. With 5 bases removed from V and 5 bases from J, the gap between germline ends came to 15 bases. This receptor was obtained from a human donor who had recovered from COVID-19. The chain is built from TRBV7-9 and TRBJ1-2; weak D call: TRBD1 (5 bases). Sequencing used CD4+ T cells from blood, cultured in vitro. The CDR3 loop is CASSMVSEGYGYTF. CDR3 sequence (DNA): TGTGCCAGCAGCATGGTCAGCGAGGGGTATGGCTACACCTTC.